These T cell receptor beta chains were read from a single sample in a study of blood T cell repertoires in COVID-19. The repertoire was sequenced with immunoSEQ multiplex PCR; TCRdb's copy has only in-frame clones and lacks some. The data show 250,000 to 300,000 clones, around 89% seen once. Sequences were obtained from peripheral blood. These TCRs come from a woman in her thirties who had recovered from COVID-19. The CDR3 runs from the conserved cysteine through the conserved F or W. D genes are given only for firm matches. A clone size is listed for some rows: how often the clone was seen (once, few, many), or a class if it is expanded.

>-|-|TRBV19|TRBJ1-5
CASSMGGSAGNQPQHF
TGTGCCAGTAGTATGGGAGGCAGCGCGGGCAATCAGCCCCAGCATTTT
>TRBD2|-|TRBV11-3|TRBJ2-5
CASSPGTSGGKETQYF
TGTGCCAGCAGCCCCGGGACTAGCGGGGGGAAAGAGACCCAGTACTTC
>TRBD2|-|TRBV7-9|TRBJ2-3
CASSKLASTGDTQYF
TGTGCCAGCAGCAAACTAGCGAGTACGGGAGATACGCAGTATTTT
>TRBD2|-|TRBV24-1|TRBJ2-5
CATSDSRGDVQETQYF
TGTGCCACCAGTGATTCCCGGGGGGACGTTCAAGAGACCCAGTACTTC
>-|-|TRBV28|TRBJ1-3
CASSLGRAQVSGNTIYF
TGTGCCAGCAGTTTAGGGAGAGCCCAGGTTTCTGGAAACACCATATATTTT
>-|once|TRBV6-5|TRBJ2-3
CATQHPSTDTQYF
TGTGCCACCCAACACCCGAGCACAGATACGCAGTATTTT
>-|-|TRBV7-2|TRBJ2-2
CASSLRGTGELFF
TGTGCCAGCAGCCTCAGGGGTACCGGGGAGCTGTTTTTT
>-|once|TRBV7-3|TRBJ1-2
CASSLRQGPDYGYTF
TGTGCCAGCAGCTTAAGGCAGGGTCCTGACTATGGCTACACCTTC
>TRBD2|-|TRBV27|TRBJ2-7
CASSGLAGVNEQYF
TGTGCCAGCAGTGGCCTAGCGGGGGTAAACGAGCAGTACTTC
>TRBD1|-|TRBV6-2/TRBV6-3|TRBJ1-2
CASSTPGTELYGYTF
TGTGCCAGCAGTACCCCCGGGACAGAGCTCTATGGCTACACCTTC
>-|-|TRBV5-1|TRBJ2-2
CASSLGDTTLNTGELFF
TGCGCCAGCAGCTTGGGGGACACGACCTTAAACACCGGGGAGCTGTTTTTT
>-|-|TRBV5-4|TRBJ1-2
CASSPRGSAGYTF
TGTGCCAGCAGCCCCCGGGGGTCCGCTGGCTACACCTTC
>TRBD2|-|TRBV2|TRBJ2-3
CASALAGVDTQYF
TGTGCCAGCGCCCTAGCGGGGGTTGATACGCAGTATTTT
>TRBD1|-|TRBV7-9|TRBJ1-4
CASSSDRGYEKLFF
TGTGCCAGCAGCTCAGACAGGGGGTATGAAAAACTGTTTTTT
>TRBD2|-|TRBV9|TRBJ2-5
CASSVGGGWSLADKETQYF
TGTGCCAGCAGCGTAGGTGGAGGTTGGTCACTAGCGGACAAAGAGACCCAGTACTTC
>-|-|TRBV30|TRBJ2-7
CAWSTGQGGAYF
TGTGCCTGGAGTACCGGGCAAGGGGGTGCGTACTTC
>-|few|TRBV21-1|TRBJ2-2
CASSKNSVSAGELFF
TGTGCCAGCAGCAAAAATTCGGTAAGCGCCGGGGAGCTGTTTTTT
>TRBD1|-|TRBV7-9|TRBJ2-3
CASSLRQGAGADTQYF
TGTGCCAGCAGCTTAAGACAGGGGGCGGGAGCAGATACGCAGTATTTT
>TRBD1|-|TRBV20-1|TRBJ1-5
CSAPDRGEHF
TGCAGTGCTCCGGACAGGGGGGAACATTTT
>-|-|TRBV6-2/TRBV6-3|TRBJ2-3
CASSYGASQYF
TGTGCCAGCAGTTATGGGGCATCGCAGTATTTT
>-|-|TRBV5-1|TRBJ1-4
CASSPETTNEKLFF
TGCGCCAGCAGCCCGGAGACAACTAATGAAAAACTGTTTTTT
>-|-|TRBV27|TRBJ1-1
CASSLLFRGGLSNTEAFF
TGTGCCAGCAGTTTATTGTTCCGCGGCGGACTCTCGAACACTGAAGCTTTCTTT
>-|-|TRBV7-3|TRBJ1-1
CASSLTSSNTEAFF
TGTGCCAGCAGCTTAACCTCGTCTAACACTGAAGCTTTCTTT
>TRBD2|-|TRBV28|TRBJ2-1
CASSLSSGGLLVNEQFF
TGTGCCAGCAGTTTATCCAGCGGGGGCCTCCTAGTCAATGAGCAGTTCTTC
>-|-|TRBV30|TRBJ1-5
CAWSLNKNQPQHF
TGTGCCTGGAGTCTTAACAAGAATCAGCCCCAGCATTTT
>-|-|TRBV18|TRBJ1-1
CASSPNLDTEAFF
TGTGCCAGCTCACCAAATCTTGACACTGAAGCTTTCTTT
>-|-|TRBV28|TRBJ2-2
CASSAQGRTGELFF
TGTGCCAGCAGTGCACAGGGTAGGACCGGGGAGCTGTTTTTT
>-|-|TRBV7-9|TRBJ1-3
CASSFTYRAISGNTIYF
TGTGCCAGCAGCTTTACCTACAGGGCCATCTCTGGAAACACCATATATTTT
>-|-|TRBV7-2|TRBJ2-7
CASSPGVGGYEQYF
TGTGCCAGCAGCCCGGGGGTTGGGGGTTACGAGCAGTACTTC
>-|-|TRBV6-4|TRBJ2-1
CASSDTGRPPNEQFF
TGTGCCAGCAGTGACACCGGCAGGCCTCCCAATGAGCAGTTCTTC
>-|-|TRBV5-6|TRBJ2-7
CASSLGSSYEQYF
TGTGCCAGCAGCTTGGGCAGCTCCTACGAGCAGTACTTC
>TRBD2|-|TRBV11-1|TRBJ2-3
CASAGGGKSDTQYF
TGTGCCAGCGCGGGAGGGGGCAAGTCAGATACGCAGTATTTT
>TRBD1|-|TRBV4-2|TRBJ1-1
CASSQDVGQVGRYTEAFF
TGTGCCAGCAGCCAAGATGTGGGACAGGTAGGGCGGTACACTGAAGCTTTCTTT
>-|few|TRBV18|TRBJ1-1
CASSEGEGTEAFF
TGTGCCAGCTCAGAGGGGGAGGGCACTGAAGCTTTCTTT
>-|-|TRBV5-1|TRBJ2-3
CASSTPGRPQYF
TGCGCCAGCAGCACCCCTGGGCGTCCGCAGTATTTT
>TRBD2|-|TRBV28|TRBJ2-7
CASSLRGGAVLLYF
TGTGCCAGCAGTTTACGCGGGGGGGCGGTTCTTCTGTACTTC
>-|-|TRBV4-2|TRBJ2-4
CASSPGLAKNIQYF
TGTGCCAGCAGCCCGGGACTAGCCAAAAACATTCAGTACTTC
>TRBD1|-|TRBV19|TRBJ2-4
CASSTRDRNIQYF
TGTGCCAGTAGTACCAGGGACAGAAACATTCAGTACTTC
>TRBD1|-|TRBV30|TRBJ1-6
CAWGTRTGWNSPLHF
TGTGCCTGGGGAACTCGGACAGGGTGGAATTCACCCCTCCACTTT
>-|-|TRBV4-1|TRBJ2-7
CASSQDPGRNDEQYF
TGCGCCAGCAGCCAAGATCCAGGGAGGAACGACGAGCAGTACTTC
>-|-|TRBV2|TRBJ2-1
CASSPDFGYEQFF
TGTGCCAGCAGTCCAGACTTCGGCTATGAGCAGTTCTTC
>-|-|TRBV7-5|TRBJ2-3
CARSFPSSGPRDTQYF
TGTGCCAGAAGCTTCCCATCTAGCGGGCCCCGAGATACGCAGTATTTT
>TRBD1|-|TRBV6-5|TRBJ1-4
CASSSQTGEDEKLFF
TGTGCCAGCAGTTCGCAGACAGGGGAGGATGAAAAACTGTTTTTT
>-|-|TRBV6-2/TRBV6-3|TRBJ2-5
CASSYPVAETQYF
TGTGCCAGCAGTTACCCGGTTGCGGAGACCCAGTACTTC
>TRBD2|-|TRBV7-3|TRBJ2-5
CASSLAGGETQYF
TGTGCCAGCAGCTTAGCGGGAGGAGAGACCCAGTACTTC
>-|-|TRBV6-5|TRBJ2-4
CASSPQGTIQYF
TGTGCCAGCAGTCCCCAGGGTACCATTCAGTACTTC
>TRBD2|-|TRBV7-2|TRBJ2-7
CASSLLPGLAGGPSDEQYF
TGTGCCAGCAGCTTACTACCGGGACTAGCGGGGGGGCCTTCCGACGAGCAGTACTTC
>TRBD1|-|TRBV5-1|TRBJ2-2
CASRPRTGSTGELFF
TGCGCCAGCAGACCCCGGACAGGGTCAACCGGGGAGCTGTTTTTT
>TRBD2|-|TRBV7-2|TRBJ2-5
CASSLLAGGMETQYF
TGTGCCAGCAGCTTACTAGCGGGGGGTATGGAGACCCAGTACTTC
>TRBD1|-|TRBV30|TRBJ1-5
CAWSNGQGSNQPQHF
TGTGCCTGGTCAAACGGACAGGGCAGCAATCAGCCCCAGCATTTT
>-|-|TRBV28|TRBJ2-1
CASSTVYYEQFF
TGTGCCAGCAGTACAGTGTATTATGAGCAGTTCTTC
>TRBD1|-|TRBV19|TRBJ2-7
CASSIGRGRDEQYF
TGTGCCAGTAGTATAGGCAGGGGGCGCGACGAGCAGTACTTC
>-|-|TRBV5-4|TRBJ2-7
CASSLAATATYEQYF
TGTGCCAGCAGCTTGGCCGCGACAGCAACCTACGAGCAGTACTTC
>TRBD1|-|TRBV5-1|TRBJ2-3
CASSFTGGRGTDTQYF
TGCGCCAGCAGCTTTACAGGGGGCAGGGGCACAGATACGCAGTATTTT
>-|-|TRBV6-5|TRBJ1-1
CASRLDTMNTEAFF
TGTGCCAGCAGACTAGACACCATGAACACTGAAGCTTTCTTT
>TRBD1|once|TRBV6-5|TRBJ1-2
CASSLTGDLNYGYTF
TGTGCCAGCAGTTTGACAGGGGATTTGAACTATGGCTACACCTTC
>-|-|TRBV5-4|TRBJ1-1
CASSLGGGMNTEAFF
TGTGCCAGCAGCTTGGGCGGCGGCATGAACACTGAAGCTTTCTTT
>TRBD1|-|TRBV28|TRBJ1-5
CASSHRGRSNQPQHF
TGTGCCAGCAGCCACAGGGGGCGCAGCAATCAGCCCCAGCATTTT
>TRBD2|-|TRBV24-1|TRBJ2-7
CATSADGGTYEQYF
TGTGCCACCAGTGCTGACGGGGGGACCTACGAGCAGTACTTC